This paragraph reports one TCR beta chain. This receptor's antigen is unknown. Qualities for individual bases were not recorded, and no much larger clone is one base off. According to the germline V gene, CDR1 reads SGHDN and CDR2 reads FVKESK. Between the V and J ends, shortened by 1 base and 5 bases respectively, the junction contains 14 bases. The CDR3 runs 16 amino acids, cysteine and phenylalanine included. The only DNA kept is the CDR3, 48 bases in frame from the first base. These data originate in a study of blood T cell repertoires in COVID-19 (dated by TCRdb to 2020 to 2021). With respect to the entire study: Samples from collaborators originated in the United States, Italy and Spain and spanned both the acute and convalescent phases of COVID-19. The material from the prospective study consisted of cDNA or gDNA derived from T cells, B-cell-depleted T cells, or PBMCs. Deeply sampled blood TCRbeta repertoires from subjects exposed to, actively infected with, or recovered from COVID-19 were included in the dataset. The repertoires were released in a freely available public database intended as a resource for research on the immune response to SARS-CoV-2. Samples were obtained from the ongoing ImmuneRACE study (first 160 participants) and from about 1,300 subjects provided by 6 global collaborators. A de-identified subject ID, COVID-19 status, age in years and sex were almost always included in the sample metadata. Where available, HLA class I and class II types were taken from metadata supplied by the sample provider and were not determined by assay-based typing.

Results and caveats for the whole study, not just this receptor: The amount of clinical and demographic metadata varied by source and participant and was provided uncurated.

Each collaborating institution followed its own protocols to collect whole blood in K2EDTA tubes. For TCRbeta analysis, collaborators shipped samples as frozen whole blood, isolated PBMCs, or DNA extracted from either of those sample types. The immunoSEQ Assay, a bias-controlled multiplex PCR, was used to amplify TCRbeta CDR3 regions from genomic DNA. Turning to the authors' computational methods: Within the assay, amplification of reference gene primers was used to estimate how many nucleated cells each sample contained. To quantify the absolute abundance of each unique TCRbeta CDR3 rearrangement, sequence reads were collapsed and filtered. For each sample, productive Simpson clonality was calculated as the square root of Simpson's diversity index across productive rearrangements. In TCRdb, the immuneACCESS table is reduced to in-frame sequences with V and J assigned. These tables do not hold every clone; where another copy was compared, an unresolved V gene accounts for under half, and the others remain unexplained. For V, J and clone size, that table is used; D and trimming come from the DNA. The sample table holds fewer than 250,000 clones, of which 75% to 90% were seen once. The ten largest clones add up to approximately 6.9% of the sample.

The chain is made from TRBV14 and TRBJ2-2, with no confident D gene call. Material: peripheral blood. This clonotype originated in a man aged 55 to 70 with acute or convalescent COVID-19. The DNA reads TGTGCCAGCAGCCAAGCGTATGGGCGAGTTACCGGGGAGCTGTTTTTT. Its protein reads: CASSQAYGRVTGELFF. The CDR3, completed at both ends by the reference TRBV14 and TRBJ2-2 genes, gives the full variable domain EAGVTQFPSHSVIEKGQTVTLRCDPISGHDNLYWYRRVMGKEIKFLLHFVKESKQDESGMPNNRFLAERTGGTYSTLKVQPAELEDSGVYFCASSQAYGRVTGELFFGEGSRLTVL.